What follows are 26 T cell receptor beta chains derived from one specimen sequenced in a study of blood T cells in healthy people across ages. A J-beta primer mix and a sample-barcoded 5' primer were used in a second PCR of about 7 to 12 cycles. TCRdb used MiXCR to reprocess the 5' RACE reads, holding one entry per CDR3 protein. Among more than 700,000 distinct CDR3 sequences listed, less than 70% were seen once. The material sequenced was blood. Every receptor here comes from an elderly man in good health.

The rearrangement uses TRBV7-8 and TRBJ2-3, with D possibly TRBD1 on 5 matching bases. The length of the CDR3 is 16 residues. Trimming took off 3 bases at V and 2 bases at J, with 15 bases between the two ends. Germline V CDR1 and CDR2: SGHVS, FQNEAQ. The CDR3 sequence: CASSFTGRPPTDTQYF. In DNA form, the CDR3 reads TGTGCCAGCAGCTTTACAGGACGACCTCCCACAGATACGCAGTATTTT. Full variable domain (outside the CDR3, taken from reference TRBV7-8 and TRBJ2-3): GAGVSQSPRYKVAKRGQDVALRCDPISGHVSLFWYQQALGQGPEFLTYFQNEAQLDKSGLPSDRFFAERPEGSVSTLKIQRTQQEDSAVYLCASSFTGRPPTDTQYFGPGTRLTVL.

In the case of this clonotype: The junction and the germline gene differ at one end; a read error may be behind it. The J gene is TRBJ2-7, the V gene TRBV27, with D perhaps matching TRBD2 (6 bases). This CDR3 contains 16 residues. Germline CDR1 MNHEY, CDR2 SMNVEV (reference sequence). Here the CDR3 reads CAGSPLLSGGPHEQYF. In DNA, the CDR3 is TGTGCCGGCAGTCCCCTACTTAGCGGAGGACCCCACGAGCAGTACTTC.

The genes are TRBV5-6 and TRBJ1-1, with unresolved D. V shed 6 bases and J shed 6 bases, with 12 bases lying between them. The CDR3 sequence is 12 residues long. Germline V lookup: CDR1 SGHDT, CDR2 YYEEEE. CDR3 residues: CASTNQVAEAFF. The CDR3, as DNA: TGTGCCAGCACTAACCAGGTCGCTGAAGCTTTCTTT.

V and J are TRBV5-1 and TRBJ2-7; TRBD1 is a possible D gene (8 bases). Trimming left V 2 bases short and J 1 base short, with 13 bases between. The CDR3 runs 15 residues. Germline V gives CDR1 SGHRS, CDR2 YFSETQ. CDR3 in DNA: TGCGCCAGCAGCTTACAGGGGGGGAATTCCTACGAGCAGTACTTC. Translating gives CASSLQGGNSYEQYF.

This clonotype was picked up a small number of times. The chain recombines TRBV9 with TRBJ1-5, with a tentative D call TRBD1 (6 bases). There are 14 residues in the CDR3. V dropped 0 bases and J dropped 5 bases, with 9 bases sitting between them. The germline CDR1 and CDR2 sequences are SGDLS and YYNGEE. The CDR3 bases are TGTGCCAGCAGCGTAGGGGGGGCGGATCAGCCCCAGCATTTT. Translating gives CASSVGGADQPQHF.

This clonotype was seen a few times. This chain joins TRBV14 and TRBJ2-7, with a possible D match to TRBD1 (6 bases). The germline V gene encodes CDR1 SGHDN and CDR2 FVKESK. This CDR3 region has 13 residues. The V end was cut by 4 bases, the J end by 6 bases, with 13 bases between. The CDR3 sequence is CASSPGTFTEQYF. CDR3 in DNA: TGTGCCAGCAGCCCCGGGACATTCACCGAGCAGTACTTC.

The rearrangement uses TRBV27 and TRBJ1-1; D unresolved. Germline values: CDR1 MNHEY, CDR2 SMNVEV (reference sequence). Trimming shortened V by 6 bases and J by 0 bases, and 5 bases separated the two germline ends. The CDR3 runs 12 residues. The CDR3, as DNA: TGTGCCAGCAGAGACCTGAACACTGAAGCTTTCTTT. Translating gives CASRDLNTEAFF.

The CDR3 loop is CASRLQGRHRYAYF. In DNA form, the CDR3 reads TGTGCCAGCAGACTACAGGGTAGGCACAGATACGCGTATTTT. The V call is TRBV6-6, the J call TRBJ2-3; D is perhaps TRBD1 (6 bases). Germline V CDR1 and CDR2: MNHNY, SVGAGI (reference sequence). The CDR3 is made up of 14 amino acids. V lost 6 bases and J lost 14, with 24 bases in between.

This clonotype was found a few times. The CDR3 reads CASSFPGRGPDTQYF. The DNA for the CDR3 is TGTGCCAGCAGCTTCCCCGGGAGAGGCCCAGATACGCAGTATTTT. V gene TRBV7-9 combines with J gene TRBJ2-3; D is perhaps TRBD2 (6 bases). Per the germline V gene, CDR1 is SEHNR and CDR2 is FQNEAQ (reference sequence). The CDR3 has 15 residues. Trimming pared 3 bases from V and 4 bases from J, leaving 14 bases between.

Comment on this clonotype: Relative to the germline gene, one junction end is altered; a read error may explain this. The chain links TRBV29-1 to TRBJ2-4; perhaps D is TRBD1 or TRBD2 (5 bases each). Germline assignment: CDR1 SQVTM and CDR2 ANQGSEA. The CDR3 runs to 10 residues. The CDR3 loop is CSVEEDIRYF. CDR3 coding DNA: TGCAGCGTTGAGGAGGACATTCGGTACTTC.

The rearrangement uses TRBV24-1 and TRBJ1-1; TRBD1 might be the D (5 bases). The V end was cut by 1 base, the J end by 7 bases, with 9 bases between. CDR3 length equals 13 residues. Germline V gene lookup returns CDR1 KGHDR and CDR2 SFDVKD. DNA of the CDR3: TGTGCCACCAGTGATTTATGGGGGAGTGAAGCTTTCTTT. It specifies CATSDLWGSEAFF.

This chain joins TRBV21-1 and TRBJ2-5; the table gives TRBD1 as D, unverified against the DNA. TRBV21-1 is marked as a pseudogene. This CDR3 region has 14 residues. The CDR3 protein is CASSIKGGFETQYF. The CDR3 nucleotides are TGTGCCAGCAGCATAAAAGGGGGCTTTGAGACCCAGTACTTC.

The V and J genes are TRBV10-3 and TRBJ2-7; 7 bases are shared with TRBD1. Per germline, CDR1 ENHRY and CDR2 SYGVKD. With V trimmed by 6 bases and J by 5 bases, 7 bases remained unmatched. The CDR3 runs 13 residues. The CDR3 protein is CAIRGDSFNEQYF. CDR3 in DNA: TGTGCCATCAGAGGGGACAGTTTCAACGAGCAGTACTTC.

This clonotype was observed a few times. The genes are TRBV18 and TRBJ2-1; D is undetermined. Germline assignment: CDR1 KGHSH and CDR2 LQKENI. V was pared by 4 bases and J by 4 bases, with 5 bases between. The CDR3 runs 12 residues. The CDR3 loop reads CASSQDYNEQFF. The CDR3, as DNA: TGTGCCAGCTCACAGGATTACAATGAGCAGTTCTTC.

This clonotype occurred many times. This sequence joins TRBV29-1 and TRBJ2-7; a weak D match, TRBD2 (6 bases). V lost 4 bases, J lost 0 bases, and 10 bases lay in between. This CDR3 is built from 13 residues. The germline V gene encodes CDR1 SQVTM and CDR2 ANQGSEA. The CDR3 sequence: CSVVRGVSYEQYF. The CDR3 DNA reads as TGCAGCGTTGTACGCGGGGTCTCCTACGAGCAGTACTTC.

The rearrangement uses TRBV6-5 and TRBJ2-3; 10 bases fit TRBD2. The CDR3 is made up of 16 amino acids. Germline CDR1 MNHEY, CDR2 SVGAGI. J lost 2 bases, V lost 6 bases, and 8 bases had no gene match. CDR3 nucleotides: TGTGCCAGCAGCCGAGGAGCGGGAGGGCTCACAGATACGCAGTATTTT. This translates into CASSRGAGGLTDTQYF.

V usage is TRBV4-1 and J usage is TRBJ2-1; 13 nucleotides align to TRBD2. Germline lookup yields CDR1 MGHRA and CDR2 YSYEKL. J was trimmed by 8 bases and V by 3 bases; bases with no gene match: 7. This CDR3 is 16 amino acids long. The CDR3: CASSQGTSGKFYEQFF. The CDR3 nucleotides read TGCGCCAGCAGCCAGGGGACTAGCGGGAAGTTCTATGAGCAGTTCTTC.

The chain combines TRBV19 with TRBJ2-6; tentative D call: TRBD2 (5 bases). CDR1 is LNHDA, CDR2 SQIVND, per germline (reference sequence). The ends were cut back, 7 bases at V and 0 bases at J, with 16 bases in the middle. There are 17 residues in the CDR3. The chain's CDR3 is CASKKGGLGSGANVLTF. CDR3 DNA sequence: TGTGCCAGTAAGAAGGGTGGACTCGGCTCTGGGGCCAACGTCCTGACTTTC.

Ten or more counts support this clonotype. This may arise from a read error, as a much more abundant clone is one base away. The rearrangement uses TRBV20-1 and TRBJ2-5; 7 bases are shared with TRBD2. The V and J ends lost 3 bases and 11 bases, in that order; junction bases with no gene match: 12. The CDR3 is 13 amino acids. Germline lookup yields CDR1 DFQATT and CDR2 SNEGSKA (reference sequence). CDR3 nucleotide sequence: TGCAGTGCTAGGCCCCCGGGGAGGGGTGAGCAGTACTTC. This sequence encodes CSARPPGRGEQYF.

The table lists this clonotype with a few counts. The rearrangement joins TRBV20-1 to TRBJ2-7; 8 bases are shared with TRBD2. The CDR3 length is 15 residues. The ends lost 3 bases at V and 3 bases at J; junction bases unmatched: 10. Germline V gene sequence: CDR1 DFQATT, CDR2 SNEGSKA (reference sequence). For the CDR3, the DNA is TGCAGTGCTAGGGGGCAGAGCGGGAGTCGCTACGAGCAGTACTTC. Encoded protein: CSARGQSGSRYEQYF.

This chain connects TRBV20-1 to TRBJ2-3, with D possibly matching TRBD2 (5 bases). Germline V CDR1 and CDR2: DFQATT, SNEGSKA (reference sequence). This CDR3 region has 14 residues. This chain's CDR3 is CRAPRGQSTDTQYF. The CDR3, as DNA: TGCAGAGCCCCCCGCGGGCAGAGCACAGATACGCAGTATTTT.

The CDR3 region has the DNA TGCAGTGCTAGAGCTGGATCAACCGGCACAGATACGCAGTATTTT. Protein product: CSARAGSTGTDTQYF. The rearrangement links TRBV20-1 to TRBJ2-3; D not certain. V was shortened by 1 base and J by 1 base, with 12 bases between the two germline ends. From germline, CDR1 is DFQATT and CDR2 SNEGSKA (reference sequence). CDR3 size: 15 residues.

This chain uses TRBV2 with TRBJ2-4, with TRBD2 as a possible D gene (6 bases). Germline CDR1 SNHLY, CDR2 FYNNEI. Trimming pared 6 bases from V and 6 bases from J, leaving 18 bases between. This CDR3 has 15 residues. The CDR3 protein is CASRAKRLARNIQYF. CDR3 DNA: TGTGCCAGCAGAGCCAAGAGGCTAGCGAGAAACATTCAGTACTTC.

The chain has TRBV12-3 or TRBV12-4 and TRBJ2-3, with D possibly matching TRBD1 (7 bases). V lost 6 bases, J lost 4 bases, and 14 bases lay in between. This CDR3 is built from 14 residues. Written as DNA, the CDR3 is TGTGCCAGCAGCACCAGGGGGAGGTCAGATACGCAGTATTTT. This gives the protein CASSTRGRSDTQYF.

V and J are TRBV9 and TRBJ2-1; D is unclear. The V end lost 0 bases, the J end lost 5 bases, and 12 bases lay between the germline ends. CDR1 is SGDLS and CDR2 is YYNGEE in the germline V gene. The CDR3 runs to 15 residues. CDR3 nucleotide sequence: TGTGCCAGCAGCGTAGAGGGTAGGAGTAACAATGAGCAGTTCTTC. Translated, it gives CASSVEGRSNNEQFF.

This chain uses TRBV4-2 with TRBJ1-2; D is possibly TRBD1 (5 bases). The CDR3 spans 14 residues. Germline CDR1 and CDR2: LGHNA and YNFKEQ. V lost 5 bases, J lost 7 bases, and 17 bases lay in between. CDR3 sequence (DNA): TGTGCCAGCAGCTACTATGGGGGTTCGGGTGGCTACACCTTC. This translates into CASSYYGGSGGYTF.